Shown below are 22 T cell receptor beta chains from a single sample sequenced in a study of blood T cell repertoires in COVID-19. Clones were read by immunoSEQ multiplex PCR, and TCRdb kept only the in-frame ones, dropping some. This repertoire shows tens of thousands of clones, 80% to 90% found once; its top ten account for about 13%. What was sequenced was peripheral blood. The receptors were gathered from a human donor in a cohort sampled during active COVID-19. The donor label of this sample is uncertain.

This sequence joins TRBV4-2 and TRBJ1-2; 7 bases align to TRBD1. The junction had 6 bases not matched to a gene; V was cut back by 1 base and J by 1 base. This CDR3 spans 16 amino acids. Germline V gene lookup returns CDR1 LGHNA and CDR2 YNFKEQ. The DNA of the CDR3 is TGTGCCAGCAGCCAAGCGACAGGGCGGGGTAACTATGGCTACACCTTC. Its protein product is CASSQATGRGNYGYTF.

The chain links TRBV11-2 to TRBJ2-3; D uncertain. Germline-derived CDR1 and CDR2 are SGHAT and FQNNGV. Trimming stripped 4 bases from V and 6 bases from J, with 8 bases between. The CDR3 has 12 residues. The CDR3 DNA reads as TGTGCCAGCAGCTCCAGCGTGGATACGCAGTATTTT. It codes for CASSSSVDTQYF.

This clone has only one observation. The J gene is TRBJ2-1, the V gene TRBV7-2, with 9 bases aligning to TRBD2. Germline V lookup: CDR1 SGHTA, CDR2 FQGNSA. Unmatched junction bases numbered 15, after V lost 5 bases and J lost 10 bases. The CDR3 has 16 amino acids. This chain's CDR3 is CASSLGVAGARREQFF. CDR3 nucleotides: TGTGCCAGCAGCCTCGGGGTAGCGGGGGCCAGAAGAGAGCAGTTCTTC.

Here the CDR3 reads CASSLSRTSIYEQYF. In DNA form, the CDR3 reads TGTGCCAGCAGCTTAAGTCGGACTAGCATCTACGAGCAGTACTTC. The chain combines TRBV7-2 with TRBJ2-7; 8 positions match TRBD2. Germline V lookup: CDR1 SGHTA, CDR2 FQGNSA. After removal of 2 bases from V and 3 bases from J, the junction contained 6 bases not matched to a gene. The CDR3 consists of 15 residues.

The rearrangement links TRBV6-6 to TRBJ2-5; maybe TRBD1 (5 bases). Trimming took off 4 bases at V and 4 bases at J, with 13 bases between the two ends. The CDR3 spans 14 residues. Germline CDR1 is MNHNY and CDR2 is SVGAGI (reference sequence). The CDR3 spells CASSSRQGGETQYF. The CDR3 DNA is TGTGCCAGCAGTTCAAGGCAGGGTGGAGAGACCCAGTACTTC.

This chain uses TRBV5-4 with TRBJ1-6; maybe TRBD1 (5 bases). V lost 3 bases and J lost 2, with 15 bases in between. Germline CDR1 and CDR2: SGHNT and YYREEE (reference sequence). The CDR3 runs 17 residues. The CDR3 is CASSSSGTITYNSPLHF. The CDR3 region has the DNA TGTGCCAGCAGCTCATCCGGGACTATCACCTATAATTCACCCCTCCACTTT.

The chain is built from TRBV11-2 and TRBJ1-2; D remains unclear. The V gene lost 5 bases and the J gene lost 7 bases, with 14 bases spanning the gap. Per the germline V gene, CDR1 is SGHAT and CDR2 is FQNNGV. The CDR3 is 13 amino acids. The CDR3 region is CASSQLVGGGYTF. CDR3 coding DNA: TGTGCCAGCAGCCAACTGGTCGGTGGTGGCTACACCTTC.

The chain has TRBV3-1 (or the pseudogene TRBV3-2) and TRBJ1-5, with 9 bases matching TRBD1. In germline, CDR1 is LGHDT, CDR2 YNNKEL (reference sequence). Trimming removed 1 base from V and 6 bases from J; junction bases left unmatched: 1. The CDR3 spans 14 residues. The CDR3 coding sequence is TGTGCCAGCAGCCAAGGGACAGGGGCTCAGCCCCAGCATTTT. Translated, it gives CASSQGTGAQPQHF.

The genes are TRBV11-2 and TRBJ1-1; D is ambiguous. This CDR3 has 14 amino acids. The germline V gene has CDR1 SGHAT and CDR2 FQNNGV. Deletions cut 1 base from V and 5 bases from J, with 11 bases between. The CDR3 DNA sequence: TGTGCCAGCAGCTTAGGTGACCCGGGTACTGAAGCTTTCTTT. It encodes CASSLGDPGTEAFF.

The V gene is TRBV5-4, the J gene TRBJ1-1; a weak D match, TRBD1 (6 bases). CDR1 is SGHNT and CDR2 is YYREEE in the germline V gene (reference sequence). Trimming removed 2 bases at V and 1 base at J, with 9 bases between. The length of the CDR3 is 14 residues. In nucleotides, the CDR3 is TGTGCCAGCAGCTTTGGGGGCCCGAACACTGAAGCTTTCTTT. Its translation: CASSFGGPNTEAFF.

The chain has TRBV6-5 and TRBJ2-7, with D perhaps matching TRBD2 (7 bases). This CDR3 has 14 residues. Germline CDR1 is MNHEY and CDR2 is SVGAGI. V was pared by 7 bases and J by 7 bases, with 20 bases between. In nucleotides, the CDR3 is TGTGCCAGCACGGACGGGGGGCCCCGGGGGGAGCAGTACTTC. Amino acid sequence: CASTDGGPRGEQYF.

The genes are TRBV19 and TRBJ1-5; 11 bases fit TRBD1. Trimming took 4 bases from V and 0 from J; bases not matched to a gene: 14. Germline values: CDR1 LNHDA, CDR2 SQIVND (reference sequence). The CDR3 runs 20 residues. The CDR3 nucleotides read TGTGCCAGTAGTAGACGGGACAGGGGGTTTCCGTCGGTTAGCAATCAGCCCCAGCATTTT. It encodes CASSRRDRGFPSVSNQPQHF.

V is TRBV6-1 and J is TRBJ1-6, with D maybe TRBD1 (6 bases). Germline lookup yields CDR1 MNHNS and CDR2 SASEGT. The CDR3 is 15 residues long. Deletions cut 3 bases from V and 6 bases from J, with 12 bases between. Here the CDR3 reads CASSEAWGPNSPLHF. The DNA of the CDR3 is TGTGCCAGCAGTGAGGCATGGGGGCCTAATTCACCCCTCCACTTT.

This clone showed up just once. The DNA for the CDR3 is TGTGCCAGCACCTCAGGGTACGAGCAGTACTTC. Translating gives CASTSGYEQYF. This chain joins TRBV28 and TRBJ2-7, with a weak D call TRBD1 (5 bases). The V end was cut by 7 bases, the J end by 4 bases, with 8 bases between. This CDR3 contains 11 residues. Per the germline V gene, CDR1 is MDHEN and CDR2 is SYDVKM.

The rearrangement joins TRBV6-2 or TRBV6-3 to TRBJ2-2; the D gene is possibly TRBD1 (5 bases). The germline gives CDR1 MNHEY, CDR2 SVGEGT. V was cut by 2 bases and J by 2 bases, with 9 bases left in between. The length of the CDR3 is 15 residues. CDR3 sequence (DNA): TGTGCCAGCAGTTACAGGCAGGGAAACACCGGGGAGCTGTTTTTT. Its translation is CASSYRQGNTGELFF.

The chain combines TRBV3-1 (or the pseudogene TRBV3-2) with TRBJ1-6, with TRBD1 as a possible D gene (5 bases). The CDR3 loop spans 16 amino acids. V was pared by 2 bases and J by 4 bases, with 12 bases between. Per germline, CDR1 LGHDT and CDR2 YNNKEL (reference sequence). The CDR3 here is CASSQSGGAYNSPLHF. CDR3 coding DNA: TGTGCCAGCAGCCAATCGGGAGGGGCTTATAATTCACCCCTCCACTTT.

The CDR3 sequence: CASSLARGLPQPQHF. The CDR3 coding sequence is TGTGCCAGCAGCTTAGCGAGGGGGCTCCCGCAGCCCCAGCATTTT. The chain has TRBV13 and TRBJ1-5; 7 bases map to TRBD1. CDR3 length: 15 amino acids. With 1 base clipped from V and 7 bases from J, the junction kept 7 bases outside the gene matches. Germline values: CDR1 PRHDT, CDR2 FYEKMQ (reference sequence).

The CDR3 reads CASSIVGTGASYEQYF. CDR3 in DNA: TGTGCCAGTAGTATAGTGGGGACAGGAGCCTCCTACGAGCAGTACTTC. The V and J genes are TRBV19 and TRBJ2-7; the match to TRBD1 covers 8 bases. The trim removed 1 base at V and 0 bases at J, leaving 5 bases unmatched. The CDR3 covers 16 residues. Germline V gene lookup returns CDR1 LNHDA and CDR2 SQIVND (reference sequence). The whole variable domain, remainder taken from reference TRBV19 and TRBJ2-7, is DGGITQSPKYLFRKEGQNVTLSCEQNLNHDAMYWYRQDPGQGLRLIYYSQIVNDFQKGDIAEGYSVSREKKESFPLTVTSAQKNPTAFYLCASSIVGTGASYEQYFGPGTRLTVT.

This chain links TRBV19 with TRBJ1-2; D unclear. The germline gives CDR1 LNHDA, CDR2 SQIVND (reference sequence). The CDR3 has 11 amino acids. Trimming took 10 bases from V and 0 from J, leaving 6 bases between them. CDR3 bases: TGTGCCACCCAGGCTAACTATGGCTACACCTTC. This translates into CATQANYGYTF.

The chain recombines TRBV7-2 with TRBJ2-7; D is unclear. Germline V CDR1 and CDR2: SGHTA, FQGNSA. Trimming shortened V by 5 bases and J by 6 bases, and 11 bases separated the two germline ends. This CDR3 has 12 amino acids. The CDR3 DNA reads TGTGCCAGCAGCCCTTACCTCGGCGAGCAGTACTTC. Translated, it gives CASSPYLGEQYF.

This CDR3 is CASSSPIQGGEKLFF. The CDR3 bases are TGTGCCAGTAGTTCTCCGATACAGGGAGGGGAAAAACTGTTTTTT. This chain links TRBV19 with TRBJ1-4, with a possible D match to TRBD1 (6 bases). The germline V and J ends were trimmed by 5 bases and 8 bases, with 18 bases remaining between them. Germline V gene data show CDR1 as LNHDA and CDR2 as SQIVND (reference sequence). This CDR3 region has 15 residues.

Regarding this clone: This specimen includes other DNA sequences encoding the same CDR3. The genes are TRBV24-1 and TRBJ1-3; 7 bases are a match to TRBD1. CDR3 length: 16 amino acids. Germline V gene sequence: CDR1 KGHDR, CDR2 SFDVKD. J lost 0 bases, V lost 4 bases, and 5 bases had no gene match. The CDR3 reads CATSEGGSSSGNTIYF. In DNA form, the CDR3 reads TGTGCCACCAGTGAAGGGGGCTCAAGCTCTGGAAACACCATATATTTT.